The present entry profiles one T cell receptor (beta chain) with its context. Its specificity is not known. The sample originates from a study of cytomegalovirus exposure and HLA in healthy donors. Overall study findings and caveats: Most TCR sequences were seen very rarely across donors, but some public TCRs occurred in many. As confirmed in vitro, a few CMV-associated chains were specific for CMV antigens.

Some clones are missing from TCRdb's copy, which holds only in-frame ones; the method was immunoSEQ multiplex PCR. This table holds approximately 150,000 clones, around four fifths found once. The CDR3 is made up of 18 amino acids. Germline CDR1 SGDLS, CDR2 YYNGEE. V lost 6 bases and J lost 8; bases outside the gene matches: 22. While the first cohort had 600 to 800 subjects, the donors belonged to the separate validation cohort of about 120 subjects. The chain carries TRBV9 and TRBJ2-1, with 8 nucleotides matching TRBD2. The sequence was obtained from a man aged 25-40 years in good health and CMV-seropositive. The sample comprised PBMCs. CDR3 residues: CASTPRAGGHYHRDEQFF. For the CDR3, the DNA is TGTGCCAGCACCCCTAGGGCGGGGGGCCACTACCACCGGGATGAGCAGTTCTTC. The full variable domain, with the rest looked up from reference TRBV9 and TRBJ2-1, is DSGVTQTPKHLITATGQRVTLRCSPRSGDLSVYWYQQSLDQGLQFLIQYYNGEERAKGNILERFSAQQFPDLHSELNLSSLELGDSALYFCASTPRAGGHYHRDEQFFGPGTRLTVL.